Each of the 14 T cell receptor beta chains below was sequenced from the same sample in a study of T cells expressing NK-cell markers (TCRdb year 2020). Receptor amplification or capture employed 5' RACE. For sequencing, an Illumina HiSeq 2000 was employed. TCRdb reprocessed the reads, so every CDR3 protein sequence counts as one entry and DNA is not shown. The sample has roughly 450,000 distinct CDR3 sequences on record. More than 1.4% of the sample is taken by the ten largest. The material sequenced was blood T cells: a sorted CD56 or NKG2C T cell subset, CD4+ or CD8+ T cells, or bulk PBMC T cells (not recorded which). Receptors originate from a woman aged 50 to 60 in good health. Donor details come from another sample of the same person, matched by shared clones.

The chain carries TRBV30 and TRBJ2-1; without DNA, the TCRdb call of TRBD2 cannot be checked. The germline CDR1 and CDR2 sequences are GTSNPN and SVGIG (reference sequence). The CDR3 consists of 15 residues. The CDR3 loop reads CAWSVGTSAYNEQFF.

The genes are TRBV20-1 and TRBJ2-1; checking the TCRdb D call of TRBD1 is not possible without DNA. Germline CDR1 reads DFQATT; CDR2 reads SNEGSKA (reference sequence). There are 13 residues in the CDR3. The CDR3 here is CSARGTVYNEQFF.

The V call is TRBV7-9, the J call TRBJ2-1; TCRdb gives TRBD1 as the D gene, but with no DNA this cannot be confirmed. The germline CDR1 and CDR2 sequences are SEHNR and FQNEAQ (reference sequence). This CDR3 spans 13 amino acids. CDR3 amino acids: CASSLVGGYEQFF.

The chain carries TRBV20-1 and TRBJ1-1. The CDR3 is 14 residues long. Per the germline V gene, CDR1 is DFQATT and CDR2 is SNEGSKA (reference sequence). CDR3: CSANAVEGLTEAFF.

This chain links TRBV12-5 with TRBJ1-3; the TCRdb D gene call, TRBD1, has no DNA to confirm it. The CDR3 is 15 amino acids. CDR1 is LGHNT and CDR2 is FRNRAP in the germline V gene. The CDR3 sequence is CASGLGDSSGNTIYF.

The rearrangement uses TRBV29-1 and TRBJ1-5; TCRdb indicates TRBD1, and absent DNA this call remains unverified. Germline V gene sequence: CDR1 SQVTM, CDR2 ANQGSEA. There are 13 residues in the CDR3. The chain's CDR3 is CSVGAGDGQPQHF.

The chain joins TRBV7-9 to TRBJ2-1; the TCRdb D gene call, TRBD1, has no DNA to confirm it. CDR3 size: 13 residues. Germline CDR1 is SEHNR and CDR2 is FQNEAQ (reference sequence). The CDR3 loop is CASSSAPGVEQFF.

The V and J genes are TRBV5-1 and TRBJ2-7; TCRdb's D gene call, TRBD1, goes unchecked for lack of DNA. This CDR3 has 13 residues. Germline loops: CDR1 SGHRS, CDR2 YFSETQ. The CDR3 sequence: CASSFGGTYEQYF.

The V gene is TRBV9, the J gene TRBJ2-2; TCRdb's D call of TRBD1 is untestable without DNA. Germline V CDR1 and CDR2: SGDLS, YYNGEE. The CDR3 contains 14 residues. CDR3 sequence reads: CASSEGQVARELFF.

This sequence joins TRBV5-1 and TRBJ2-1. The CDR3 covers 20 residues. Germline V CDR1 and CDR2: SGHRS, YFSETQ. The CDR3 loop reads CASSLALMSSRTKNYNEQFF.

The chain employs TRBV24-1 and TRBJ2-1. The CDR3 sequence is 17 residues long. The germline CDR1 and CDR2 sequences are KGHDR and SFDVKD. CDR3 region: CATSDRVLANSYNEQFF.

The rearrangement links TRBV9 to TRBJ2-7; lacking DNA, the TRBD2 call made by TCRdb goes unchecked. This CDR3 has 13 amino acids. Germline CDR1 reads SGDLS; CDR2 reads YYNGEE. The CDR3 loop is CASSVGLSYEQYF.

The chain's CDR3 is CASSLVLAQGGEKLFF. This rearrangement joins TRBV5-1 to TRBJ1-4; TCRdb proposes TRBD1, but this gene call is untestable without DNA. The V gene's germline CDR1 is SGHRS and CDR2 YFSETQ. The CDR3 is made up of 16 amino acids.

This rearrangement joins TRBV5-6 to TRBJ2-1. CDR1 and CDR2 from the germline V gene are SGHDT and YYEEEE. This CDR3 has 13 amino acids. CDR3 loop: CASNLISYNEQFF.